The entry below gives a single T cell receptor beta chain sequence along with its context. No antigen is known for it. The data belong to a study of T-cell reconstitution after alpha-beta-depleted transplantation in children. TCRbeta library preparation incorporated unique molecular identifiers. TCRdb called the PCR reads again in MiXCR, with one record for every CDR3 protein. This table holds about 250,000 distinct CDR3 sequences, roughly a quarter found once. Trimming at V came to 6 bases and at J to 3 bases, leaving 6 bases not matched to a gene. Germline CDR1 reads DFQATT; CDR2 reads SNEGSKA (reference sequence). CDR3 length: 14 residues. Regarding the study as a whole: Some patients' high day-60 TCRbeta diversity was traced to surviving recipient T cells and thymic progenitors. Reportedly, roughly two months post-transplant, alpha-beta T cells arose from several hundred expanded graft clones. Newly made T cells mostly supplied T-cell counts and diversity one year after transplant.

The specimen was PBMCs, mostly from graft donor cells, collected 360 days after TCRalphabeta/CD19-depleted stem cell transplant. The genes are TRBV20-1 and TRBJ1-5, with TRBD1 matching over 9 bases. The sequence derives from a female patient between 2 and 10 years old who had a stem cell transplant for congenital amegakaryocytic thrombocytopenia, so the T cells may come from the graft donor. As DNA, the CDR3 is TGCAGTGCCAGGGGACAGGGAAACAATCAGCCCCAGCATTTT. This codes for CSARGQGNNQPQHF.